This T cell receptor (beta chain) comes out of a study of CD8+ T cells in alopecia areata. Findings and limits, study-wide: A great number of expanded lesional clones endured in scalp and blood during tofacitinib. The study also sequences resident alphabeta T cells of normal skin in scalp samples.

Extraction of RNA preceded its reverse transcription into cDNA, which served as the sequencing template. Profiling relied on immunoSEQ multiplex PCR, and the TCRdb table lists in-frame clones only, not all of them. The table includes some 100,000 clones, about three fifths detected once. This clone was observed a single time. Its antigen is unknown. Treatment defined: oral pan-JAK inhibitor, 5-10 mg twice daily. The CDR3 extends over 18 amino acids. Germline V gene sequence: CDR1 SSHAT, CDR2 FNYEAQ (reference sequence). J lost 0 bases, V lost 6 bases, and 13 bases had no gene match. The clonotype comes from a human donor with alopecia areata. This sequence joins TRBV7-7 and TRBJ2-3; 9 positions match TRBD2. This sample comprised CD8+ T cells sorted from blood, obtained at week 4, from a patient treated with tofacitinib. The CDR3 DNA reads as TGTGCCAGCAGTGGTCTAGCGGGGACCCCAATTAGCACAGATACGCAGTATTTT. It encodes CASSGLAGTPISTDTQYF. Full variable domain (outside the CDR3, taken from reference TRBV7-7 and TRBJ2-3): GAGVSQSPRYKVTKRGQDVTLRCDPISSHATLYWYQQALGQGPEFLTYFNYEAQPDKSGLPSDRFSAERPEGSISTLTIQRTEQRDSAMYRCASSGLAGTPISTDTQYFGPGTRLTVL.